This entry lists 27 T cell receptor beta chains sequenced from one sample in a study of T cell clonality in common variable immunodeficiency. Some clones are missing from TCRdb's copy, which holds only in-frame ones; the method was immunoSEQ multiplex PCR. The repertoire consists of 55,000 or so clones, none detected only once. Material: peripheral blood mononuclear cells. These receptors all stem from a person aged 18-69 years in good health.

This clone showed up many times. The read halts 3 residues ahead of the CDR3 end, with the missing end drawn from the germline J gene. V and J are TRBV5-4 and TRBJ2-1; perhaps TRBD1 as D (6 bases). The germline V gene encodes CDR1 SGHNT and CDR2 YYREEE (reference sequence). The germline V and J ends were trimmed by 0 bases and 6 bases, with 7 bases remaining between them. The CDR3 totals 13 residues. CDR3 DNA (partial): TGTGCCAGCAGCTTGGGGACAGCCAATGAG. Its protein is CASSLGTANE. The whole CDR3 region reads CASSLGTANEQFF.

This clone was seen ten or more times. With the read ending 3 residues before the CDR3 end, the germline J gene is used to fill in that end. The V call is TRBV11-2, the J call TRBJ1-4; perhaps TRBD1 as D (5 bases). The V end was cut by 3 bases, the J end by 6 bases, with 14 bases between. Germline CDR1 reads SGHAT; CDR2 reads FQNNGV. The CDR3 totals 15 residues. The CDR3 DNA, read in part, is TGTGCCAGCAGCTTTTATGGCAGGGTTGATGAAAAA. Amino acids: CASSFYGRVDEK. The entire CDR3 protein reads CASSFYGRVDEKLFF. Together with reference TRBV11-2 and TRBJ1-4, the CDR3 gives the full variable domain: EAGVAQSPRYKIIEKRQSVAFWCNPISGHATLYWYQQILGQGPKLLIQFQNNGVVDDSQLPKDRFSAERLKGVDSTLKIQPAKLEDSAVYLCASSFYGRVDEKLFFGSGTQLSVL.

This clone was detected many times. The sequence runs out 3 residues before the end of the CDR3; the remainder is reconstructed from the germline J gene. The rearrangement joins TRBV19 to TRBJ1-2, with TRBD1 as a possible D gene (6 bases). Germline-derived CDR1 and CDR2 are LNHDA and SQIVND (reference sequence). V dropped 11 bases and J dropped 4 bases, with 23 bases sitting between them. The CDR3 length is 15 residues. CDR3 in amino acids: CAGNQWGGASYGYTF. Incomplete CDR3 DNA: TGTGCCGGGAACCAGTGGGGGGGCGCGAGCTATGGC.

A note on this clone: The read gets to within 3 residues of the CDR3 end, and the germline J gene fills in the rest. This chain joins TRBV2 and TRBJ1-5; D gene ambiguous. Germline CDR1 is SNHLY and CDR2 is FYNNEI. The V end lost 0 bases, the J end lost 4 bases, and 4 bases lay between the germline ends. This CDR3 spans 13 amino acids. CDR3 bases read: TGTGCCAGCAGTGAAGCGCTAAATCAGCCC. Amino acid sequence: CASSEALNQP. The full CDR3 protein reads CASSEALNQPQHF.

This clone was detected ten times or more. The CDR3 goes on 3 residues after the read ends, and that part is filled in from the germline J gene. V gene TRBV5-1 combines with J gene TRBJ2-7; D possibly corresponds to TRBD2 (6 bases). Deletions cut 0 bases from V and 3 bases from J, with 16 bases between. In germline, CDR1 is SGHRS, CDR2 YFSETQ. The length of the CDR3 is 16 residues. The CDR3 protein is CASSLAVGADYYEQYF. CDR3 DNA, as far as it was read: TGCGCCAGCAGCTTGGCAGTGGGAGCGGACTACTACGAG.

This clone has a count of ten or more. The read terminates 3 residues ahead of where the CDR3 ends, so the germline J gene completes it. The J gene is TRBJ1-2, the V gene TRBV5-5; 7 nucleotides agree with TRBD1. There are 14 residues in the CDR3. CDR1 and CDR2 (germline): SGHKS, YYEKEE (reference sequence). The CDR3 region is CASSRRDSLYHYTF. The DNA read from the CDR3 is TGTGCCAGCAGCCGCCGGGACAGCCTCTATCAC.

This clone was seen repeatedly, ten times or more. The CDR3 extends 3 residues past the end of the read, so its final part is completed from the germline J gene. The chain links TRBV30 to TRBJ2-3; no reliable D call. The CDR3 length is 15 residues. Trimming removed 0 bases from V and 5 bases from J, with 15 bases in between. The germline gives CDR1 GTSNPN, CDR2 SVGIG (reference sequence). Partial CDR3 DNA: TGTGCCTGGAGTGTAGTCAGGCACCGAGGAGATACG. Translated, it gives CAWSVVRHRGDT. The whole CDR3 protein is CAWSVVRHRGDTQYF.

A remark on this clone: The missing CDR3 end, 3 residues past where the read stops, is filled in from the germline J gene. This sequence joins TRBV7-9 and TRBJ2-1, with D maybe TRBD1 (5 bases). The CDR3 contains 15 residues. CDR1 and CDR2 (germline): SEHNR, FQNEAQ (reference sequence). V lost 1 base to trimming and J lost 6 bases, with 13 bases between them. CDR3 residues: CASSLVLAGLNEQFF. Partial CDR3 DNA: TGTGCCAGCAGCTTAGTCCTGGCAGGGCTCAATGAG.

This clone has more than one count but fewer than ten. Coverage ceases 3 residues before the CDR3 finishes, and the germline J gene fills in the end. The gene calls are TRBV19 and TRBJ2-3; D is perhaps TRBD1 (5 bases). This CDR3 is 15 amino acids long. V gave up 5 bases and J gave up 7 bases, with 19 bases separating them. Germline V gene sequence: CDR1 LNHDA, CDR2 SQIVND (reference sequence). CDR3 residues: CASSFLGDRANTQYF. The sequenced part of the CDR3 DNA is TGTGCCAGTAGTTTTTTAGGGGATCGGGCAAATACG.

This clone was found many times. The part of the CDR3 DNA that was read is TGTGCCAGCAGCTTAGGACACACTAGCACAGATACG. Translating gives CASSLGHTSTDT. The full-length CDR3 reads as CASSLGHTSTDTQYF. This chain links TRBV7-7 with TRBJ2-3; unclear D gene. Read coverage stops 3 residues before the CDR3 terminus; the germline J gene supplies the remainder. The CDR3 is 15 residues long. Germline lookup yields CDR1 SSHAT and CDR2 FNYEAQ (reference sequence). V lost 1 base and J lost 0, with 8 bases in between.

This clone was observed at least ten times. The read gets to within 3 residues of the CDR3 end, and the germline J gene fills in the rest. V gene TRBV19 combines with J gene TRBJ2-7, with D tentatively TRBD2 (6 bases). The CDR3 length is 15 residues. Germline loops: CDR1 LNHDA, CDR2 SQIVND (reference sequence). V shed 1 base and J shed 2 bases, with 12 bases lying between them. CDR3 in amino acids: CASSIVEAGTYEQYF. The CDR3 bases that were read are TGTGCCAGTAGTATAGTTGAAGCGGGCACCTACGAG.

This clone was seen ten or more times. Read coverage stops 3 residues before the CDR3 terminus; the germline J gene supplies the remainder. The rearrangement joins TRBV12-3 or TRBV12-4 to TRBJ2-1, with D unclear. The V gene lost 3 bases and the J gene lost 8 bases, with 8 bases spanning the gap. The CDR3 runs to 12 residues. The sequenced CDR3 bases are TGTGCCAGCAGTTTGGTTCCGGATGAG. Amino acid sequence: CASSLVPDE. The full CDR3 reads CASSLVPDEQFF.

On this clone itself: Read data end 3 residues before the CDR3 end; the end is taken from the germline J gene. The genes are TRBV19 and TRBJ2-2; D unresolved. This CDR3 has 13 residues. The V end was cut by 10 bases, the J end by 3 bases, with 12 bases between. CDR1 and CDR2 from the germline V gene are LNHDA and SQIVND (reference sequence). CDR3 DNA, as far as it was read: TGTGCCACCGCAAAAGGGTACACCGGGGAG. Its translation: CATAKGYTGE. The entire CDR3 protein is CATAKGYTGELFF.

This clone has ten or more counts. The read stops 3 residues short of the end of the CDR3; the missing end is completed from the germline J gene. This chain links TRBV6-2 or TRBV6-3 with TRBJ2-4; 9 bases map to TRBD1. The V gene end was trimmed by 4 bases and the J gene end by 1 base; junction bases not matched to a gene: 5. The CDR3 sequence is 16 residues long. CDR1 MNHEY and CDR2 SVGEGT come from the germline V gene. The DNA read from the CDR3 is TGTGCCAGCAGTTTAGGACAGGGGAGGGCCAAAAACATT. Protein: CASSLGQGRAKNI. The full CDR3 sequence reads CASSLGQGRAKNIQYF.

Many counts were recorded for this clone. The CDR3 end is not reached by the read, which stops 3 residues before it; the germline J gene fills it in. This chain uses TRBV19 with TRBJ2-1, with 10 bases fitting TRBD1. With 5 bases clipped from V and 5 bases from J, the junction kept 9 bases outside the gene matches. Germline CDR1 reads LNHDA; CDR2 reads SQIVND (reference sequence). This CDR3 is 16 amino acids long. This chain's CDR3 is CASSLLPGQGNNEQFF. CDR3 bases read: TGTGCCAGTAGTCTGCTACCGGGACAGGGGAACAATGAG.

This clone showed up many times. The read is 3 residues too short to cover the CDR3 end, so that end is filled in from the germline J gene. This chain links TRBV5-1 with TRBJ1-2; weak D call: TRBD1 (6 bases). This CDR3 is 13 amino acids long. V was shortened by 4 bases and J by 5 bases, with 12 bases between the two germline ends. Germline V CDR1 and CDR2: SGHRS, YFSETQ. CDR3 DNA, as far as it was read: TGCGCCAGCAGCCCGACAGGAGAATATGGC. Translated: CASSPTGEYG. The whole CDR3 sequence reads CASSPTGEYGYTF.

This clone has a count of ten or more. The sequence runs out 3 residues before the end of the CDR3; the remainder is reconstructed from the germline J gene. The sample holds other DNA sequences that translate to the same CDR3. The chain employs TRBV7-2 and TRBJ2-7, with no clear D. The CDR3 contains 11 residues. Germline CDR1 reads SGHTA; CDR2 reads FQGNSA. The V gene lost 3 bases and the J gene lost 3 bases, with 3 bases spanning the gap. The CDR3 bases that were read are TGTGCCAGCAGCTTCCGCTACGAG. Translation gives CASSFRYE. The whole CDR3 protein is CASSFRYEQYF.

This clone was detected many times. From the germline J gene comes the end of the CDR3, since the read stops 3 residues before it. V and J are TRBV20-1 and TRBJ1-4; D ambiguous. Per the germline V gene, CDR1 is DFQATT and CDR2 is SNEGSKA (reference sequence). The V gene lost 3 bases and the J gene lost 4 bases, with 6 bases spanning the gap. The CDR3 has 12 residues. The part of the CDR3 DNA that was read is TGCAGTGCTAGGGGCAGTAATGAAAAA. Its protein product is CSARGSNEK. The full CDR3 protein is CSARGSNEKLFF.

This clone has at least ten counts. Read data end 3 residues before the CDR3 end; the end is taken from the germline J gene. V is TRBV19 and J is TRBJ1-2, with D unresolved. Germline assignment: CDR1 LNHDA and CDR2 SQIVND (reference sequence). The CDR3 runs 15 residues. The V and J ends lost 5 bases and 3 bases respectively, with 16 bases between them. The CDR3 DNA, read in part, is TGTGCCAGTAGTTTTCACCGTACCAGTCACTATGGC. Its translation: CASSFHRTSHYG. The CDR3 reads in full as CASSFHRTSHYGYTF.

This clone was detected ten times or more. The CDR3 end lies 3 residues beyond the end of the read and is filled in from the germline J gene. The J gene is TRBJ2-1, the V gene TRBV20-1, with a possible D match to TRBD2 (5 bases). V was cut by 1 base and J by 4 bases, with 8 bases left in between. Germline V gene sequence: CDR1 DFQATT, CDR2 SNEGSKA (reference sequence). There are 13 residues in the CDR3. CDR3 bases read: TGCAGTGCTAGAGCAGCGGTGTACAATGAG. The encoded protein is CSARAAVYNE. The CDR3 in full is CSARAAVYNEQFF.

This clone showed up just a few times. The sequenced CDR3 bases are TGTGCCAGCAGCTTAGGTCCAGGGTATGGT. Translated: CASSLGPGYG. The full-length CDR3 reads as CASSLGPGYGQYF. The chain is built from TRBV7-9 and TRBJ2-4, with D possibly TRBD1 on 5 matching bases. The DNA ends 3 residues before the CDR3 does, and the rest of the CDR3 is filled in from the germline J gene. The germline CDR1 and CDR2 sequences are SEHNR and FQNEAQ (reference sequence). The CDR3 is made up of 13 amino acids.

Comments on this clone: The read ends 3 residues early relative to the CDR3; the germline J gene fills the gap. J is TRBJ2-5 and V is TRBV11-3; 7 positions match TRBD2. The V gene's germline CDR1 is SGHNT and CDR2 YENEEA. Trimming took 5 bases from V and 5 from J; bases not matched to a gene: 5. The CDR3 totals 13 residues. The sequenced CDR3 bases are TGTGCCAGCAGCAGCCTAGCGGAGGAGACC. Protein product: CASSSLAEET. From start to end, the CDR3 is CASSSLAEETQYF.

This clone has a count of ten or more. The DNA read from the CDR3 is TGTGCCAGCAGTGACTTGGCGGGAGACACCGGGGAG. Residues: CASSDLAGDTGE. The complete CDR3 protein is CASSDLAGDTGELFF. The J gene is TRBJ2-2, the V gene TRBV6-4; TRBD2 matches at 7 bases. The CDR3 is cut off 3 residues early in the read; its end comes from the germline J gene. The CDR3 extends over 15 amino acids. V was pared by 1 base and J by 3 bases, with 2 bases of the junction left unmatched. Germline V gives CDR1 MRHNA, CDR2 SNTAGT.

At least ten counts were recorded for this clone. The CDR3 extends 3 residues past the end of the read, so its final part is completed from the germline J gene. The chain carries TRBV10-3 and TRBJ2-5; 10 nucleotides align to TRBD2. Trimming took 4 bases from V and 0 from J; bases not matched to a gene: 11. Germline V gives CDR1 ENHRY, CDR2 SYGVKD. The CDR3 is 18 residues long. The DNA read from the CDR3 is TGTGCCATCAGTGGCTTACTAGCGGGATTGAGGTACCAAGAGACC. This encodes CAISGLLAGLRYQET. The complete CDR3 protein is CAISGLLAGLRYQETQYF.

In its sample, this clone was seen many times. The read terminates 3 residues ahead of where the CDR3 ends, so the germline J gene completes it. The rearrangement links TRBV27 to TRBJ1-1; D possibly corresponds to TRBD1 (6 bases). Between the trimmed V and J ends, which lost 4 bases and 1 base, there was a span of 13 bases. The V gene's germline CDR1 is MNHEY and CDR2 SMNVEV (reference sequence). CDR3 size: 15 residues. The sequenced CDR3 bases are TGTGCCAGCAGTTCCTACAGGGTAGAGAACACTGAA. Amino acids: CASSSYRVENTE. The complete CDR3 reads CASSSYRVENTEAFF.

This clone was seen ten or more times. The read ends 3 residues shy of where the CDR3 ends; the end is completed using the germline J gene. V usage is TRBV7-6 and J usage is TRBJ2-7, with 12 bases lining up with TRBD2. CDR1 is SGHVS and CDR2 is FNYEAQ in the germline V gene. Trimming at V came to 1 base and at J to 1 base, leaving 2 bases not matched to a gene. CDR3 length equals 16 residues. CDR3 loop: CASSLGLAGASYEQYF. The sequenced CDR3 bases are TGTGCCAGCAGCTTAGGACTAGCGGGAGCTTCCTACGAG.

This clone was picked up many times. The CDR3 goes on 3 residues after the read ends, and that part is filled in from the germline J gene. The chain uses TRBV29-1 and TRBJ2-3; 11 positions agree with TRBD2. Unmatched junction bases numbered 15, after V lost 6 bases and J lost 4 bases. The CDR3 spans 17 residues. Germline V CDR1 and CDR2: SQVTM, ANQGSEA. The part of the CDR3 DNA that was read is TGCAGCGTCCCCAGACCACTAGCGGGAGCGGGAGCAGATACG. Translating it yields CSVPRPLAGAGADT. The whole CDR3 is CSVPRPLAGAGADTQYF.